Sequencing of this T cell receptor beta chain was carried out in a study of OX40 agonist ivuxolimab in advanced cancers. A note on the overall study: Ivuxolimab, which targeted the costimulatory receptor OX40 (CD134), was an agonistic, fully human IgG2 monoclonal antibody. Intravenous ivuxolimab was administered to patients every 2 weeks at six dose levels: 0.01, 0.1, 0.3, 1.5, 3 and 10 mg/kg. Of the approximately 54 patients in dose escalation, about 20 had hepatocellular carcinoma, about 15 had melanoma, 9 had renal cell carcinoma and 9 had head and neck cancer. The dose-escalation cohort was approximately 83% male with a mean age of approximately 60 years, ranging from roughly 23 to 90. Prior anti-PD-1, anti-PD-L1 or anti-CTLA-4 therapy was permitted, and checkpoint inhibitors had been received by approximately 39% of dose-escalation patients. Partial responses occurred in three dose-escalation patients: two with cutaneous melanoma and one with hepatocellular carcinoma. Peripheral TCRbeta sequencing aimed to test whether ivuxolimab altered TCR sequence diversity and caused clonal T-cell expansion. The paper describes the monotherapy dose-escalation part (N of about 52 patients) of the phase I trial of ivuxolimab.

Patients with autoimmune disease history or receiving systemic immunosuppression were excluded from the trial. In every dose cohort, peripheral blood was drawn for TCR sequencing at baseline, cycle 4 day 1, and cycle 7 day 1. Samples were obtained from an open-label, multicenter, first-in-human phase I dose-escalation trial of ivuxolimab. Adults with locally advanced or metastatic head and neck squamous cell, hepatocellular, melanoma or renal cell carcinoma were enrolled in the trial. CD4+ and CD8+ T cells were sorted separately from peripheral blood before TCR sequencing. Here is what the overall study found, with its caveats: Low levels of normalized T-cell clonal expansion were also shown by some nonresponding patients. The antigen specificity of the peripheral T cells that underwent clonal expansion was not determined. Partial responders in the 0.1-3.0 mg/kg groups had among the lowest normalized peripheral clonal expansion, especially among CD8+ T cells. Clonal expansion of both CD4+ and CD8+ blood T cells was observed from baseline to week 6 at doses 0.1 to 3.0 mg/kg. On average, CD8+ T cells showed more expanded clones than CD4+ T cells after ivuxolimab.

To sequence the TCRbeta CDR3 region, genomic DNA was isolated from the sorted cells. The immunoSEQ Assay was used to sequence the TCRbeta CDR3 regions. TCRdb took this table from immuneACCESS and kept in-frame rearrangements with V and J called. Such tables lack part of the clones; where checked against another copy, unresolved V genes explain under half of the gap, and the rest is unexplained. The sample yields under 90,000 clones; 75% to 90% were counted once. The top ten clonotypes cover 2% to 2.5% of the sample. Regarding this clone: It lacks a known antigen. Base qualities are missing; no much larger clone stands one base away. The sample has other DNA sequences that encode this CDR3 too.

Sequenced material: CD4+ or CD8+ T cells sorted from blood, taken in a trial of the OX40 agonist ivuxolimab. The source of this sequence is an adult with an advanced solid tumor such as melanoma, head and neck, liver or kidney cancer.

The CDR3 protein sequence reads: CASSSGQGRADTQYF. DNA sequence: TGCGCCAGCAGCTCTGGACAGGGTCGGGCGGATACGCAGTATTTT. Recombination joined TRBV5-1 with TRBJ2-3; 8 nucleotides in the junction match TRBD1. The CDR3 goes from the cysteine to the phenylalanine over 15 residues. This entry keeps only the CDR3 DNA: 45 bases, framed from base 1. From a lookup of the germline V gene, CDR1 and CDR2 are SGHRS and YFSETQ. V is cut back by 3 bases and J by 6 bases, with 9 bases in the junction unmatched.